This T cell receptor (beta chain) stems from a study of OX40 agonist ivuxolimab in advanced cancers. Study in general: Patients received intravenous ivuxolimab every 2 weeks at 0.01 to 10 mg/kg. The dose-escalation cohort had hepatocellular carcinoma, melanoma, renal cell or head and neck cancer. Regarding the study as a whole: CD4+ and CD8+ blood T cells expanded clonally by week 6 at 0.1 to 3.0 mg/kg.

This CDR3 has 17 residues. Per the germline V gene, CDR1 is SEHNR and CDR2 is FQNEAQ (reference sequence). The V end was cut by 4 bases, the J end by 0 bases, with 13 bases between. The assay was immunoSEQ multiplex PCR, and TCRdb's table has in-frame clones only and misses some. This sample has around 56,000 clones, with roughly 86% found just once. As to this clone: Its target is not known.

This specimen consisted of CD4+ or CD8+ T cells sorted from blood, obtained in a trial of the OX40 agonist ivuxolimab. The source is an adult with an advanced solid tumor such as melanoma, head and neck, liver or kidney cancer. The chain recombines TRBV7-9 with TRBJ1-6; possible D gene TRBD1, 5 bases. In DNA, the CDR3 is TGTGCCAGCAGCTGGGGACTACAGAGCTCCTATAATTCACCCCTCCACTTT. This codes for CASSWGLQSSYNSPLHF. Together with reference TRBV7-9 and TRBJ1-6, the CDR3 gives the full variable domain: DTGVSQNPRHKITKRGQNVTFRCDPISEHNRLYWYRQTLGQGPEFLTYFQNEAQLEKSRLLSDRFSAERPKGSFSTLEIQRTEQGDSAMYLCASSWGLQSSYNSPLHFGNGTRLTVT.